Reported below is one TCR beta chain. Its antigen specificity is not known. Per-base qualities were not stored, and no clone one base away is much larger. The immunoSEQ Assay, a bias-controlled multiplex PCR, was used to amplify TCRbeta CDR3 regions from genomic DNA. Per the original workflow: Nucleated cell counts per sample were estimated from amplification of reference gene primers within the assay. To quantify the absolute abundance of each unique TCRbeta CDR3 rearrangement, sequence reads were collapsed and filtered. For each sample, productive Simpson clonality was calculated as the square root of Simpson's diversity index across productive rearrangements. This is the immuneACCESS table as TCRdb keeps it, with only in-frame sequences that have V and J called. A part of the clones is gone; compared with another copy, unresolved V genes explain less than half, and the rest is unexplained. Clonal size and the V and J genes are those of that table, whereas D and trimming came from the DNA. The sample yields fewer than 200,000 clones; about 88% were counted once. The ten top clones hold more than 25% of the sample.

This sample is drawn from a study of blood T cell repertoires in COVID-19 (dated by TCRdb to 2019 to 2021). In terms of the full investigation: Samples from collaborators originated in the United States, Italy and Spain and spanned both the acute and convalescent phases of COVID-19. The prospective study material was composed of cDNA or gDNA derived from T cells, B-cell-depleted T cells, or PBMCs. Deeply sampled blood TCRbeta repertoires from subjects exposed to, actively infected with, or recovered from COVID-19 were included in the dataset. The repertoires were released in a freely available public database meant as a resource for research on the immune response to SARS-CoV-2. Samples came from the ongoing ImmuneRACE study (first 160 participants) plus 1,254 subjects from 6 global collaborators. The sample metadata nearly always contained a de-identified subject ID, COVID-19 status, age in years and sex. Where HLA class I and class II types were available, the types were taken from metadata supplied by the sample provider, not from assay-based typing. Results and caveats for the whole study, not just this receptor: The amount of clinical and demographic metadata varied by source and participant and was provided uncurated.

The collaborating institutions used their own protocols to collect whole blood in K2EDTA tubes. Collaborator samples were shipped for TCRbeta analysis as frozen whole blood, isolated PBMCs, or DNA extracted from either sample type. The CDR3 measures 15 amino acids from cysteine to phenylalanine. The read is trimmed to its CDR3 DNA, 45 bases read in frame from base 1. CDR1 and CDR2 were assigned from the germline V gene as SGHTA and FQGNSA. Ends trimmed: V by 3 bases, J by 3 bases; bases unmatched to a gene: 2. This TCR derives from a man between 60 and 70 years old with acute or convalescent COVID-19. The sequenced sample was peripheral blood. This chain is built from TRBV7-2 and TRBJ1-3, with TRBD1 matching 10 junction bases. The nucleotide sequence is TGTGCCAGCAGCTTTGACAGGGGGCATGGAAACACCATATATTTT. It translates as CASSFDRGHGNTIYF. The full variable domain, completed from the reference TRBV7-2 and TRBJ1-3 proteins outside the CDR3, reads GAGVSQSPSNKVTEKGKDVELRCDPISGHTALYWYRQSLGQGLEFLIYFQGNSAPDKSGLPSDRFSAERTGGSVSTLTIQRTQQEDSAVYLCASSFDRGHGNTIYFGEGSWLTVV.